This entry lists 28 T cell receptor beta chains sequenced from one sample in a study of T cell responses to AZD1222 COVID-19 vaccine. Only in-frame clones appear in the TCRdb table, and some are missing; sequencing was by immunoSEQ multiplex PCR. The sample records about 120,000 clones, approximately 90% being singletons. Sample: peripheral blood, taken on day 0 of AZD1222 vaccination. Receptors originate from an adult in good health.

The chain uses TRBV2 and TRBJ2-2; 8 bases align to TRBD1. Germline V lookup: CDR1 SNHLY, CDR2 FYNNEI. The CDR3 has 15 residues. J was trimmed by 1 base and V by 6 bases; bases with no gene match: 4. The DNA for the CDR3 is TGTGCCAGCAGGACAGGGGCCTGGAACACCGGGGAGCTGTTTTTT. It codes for CASRTGAWNTGELFF.

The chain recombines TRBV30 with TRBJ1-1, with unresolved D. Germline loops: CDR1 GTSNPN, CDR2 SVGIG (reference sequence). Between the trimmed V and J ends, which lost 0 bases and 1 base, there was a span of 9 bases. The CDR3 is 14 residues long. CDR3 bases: TGTGCCTGGAGTGTACGACGGAGGAACACTGAAGCTTTCTTT. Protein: CAWSVRRRNTEAFF.

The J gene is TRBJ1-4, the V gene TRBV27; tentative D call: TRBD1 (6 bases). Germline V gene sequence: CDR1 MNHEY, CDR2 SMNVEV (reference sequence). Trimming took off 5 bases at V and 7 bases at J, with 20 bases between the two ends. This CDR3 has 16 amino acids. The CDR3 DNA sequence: TGTGCCAGCAGTGGGAGGTCGTACAGGGACGGTGAAAAACTGTTTTTT. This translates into CASSGRSYRDGEKLFF.

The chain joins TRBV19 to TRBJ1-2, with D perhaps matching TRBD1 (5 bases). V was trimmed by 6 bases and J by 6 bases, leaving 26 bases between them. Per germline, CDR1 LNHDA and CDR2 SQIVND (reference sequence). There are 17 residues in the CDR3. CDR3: CASSDYGGVPTMDGYTF. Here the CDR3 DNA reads TGTGCCAGTAGCGACTATGGGGGGGTACCAACTATGGATGGCTACACCTTC. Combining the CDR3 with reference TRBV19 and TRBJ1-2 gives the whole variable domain DGGITQSPKYLFRKEGQNVTLSCEQNLNHDAMYWYRQDPGQGLRLIYYSQIVNDFQKGDIAEGYSVSREKKESFPLTVTSAQKNPTAFYLCASSDYGGVPTMDGYTFGSGTRLTVV.

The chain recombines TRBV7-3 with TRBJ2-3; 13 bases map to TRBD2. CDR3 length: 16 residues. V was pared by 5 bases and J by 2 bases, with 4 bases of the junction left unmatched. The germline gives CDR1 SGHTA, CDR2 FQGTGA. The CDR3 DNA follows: TGTGCCAGCAGCGAAGGGACTAGCGGGATCACAGATACGCAGTATTTT. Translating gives CASSEGTSGITDTQYF.

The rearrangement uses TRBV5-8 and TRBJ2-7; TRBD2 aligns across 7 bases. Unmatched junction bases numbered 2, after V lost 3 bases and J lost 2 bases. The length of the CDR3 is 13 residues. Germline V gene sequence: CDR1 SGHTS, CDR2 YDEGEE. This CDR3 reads CASSSGLAYEQYF. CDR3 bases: TGTGCCAGCAGCTCAGGACTAGCCTACGAGCAGTACTTC.

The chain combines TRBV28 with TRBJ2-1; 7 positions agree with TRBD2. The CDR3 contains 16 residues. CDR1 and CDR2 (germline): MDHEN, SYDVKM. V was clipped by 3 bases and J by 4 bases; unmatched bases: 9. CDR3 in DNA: TGTGCCAGCAGTTTCGGCGGGAGAGGGACTTACAATGAGCAGTTCTTC. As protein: CASSFGGRGTYNEQFF.

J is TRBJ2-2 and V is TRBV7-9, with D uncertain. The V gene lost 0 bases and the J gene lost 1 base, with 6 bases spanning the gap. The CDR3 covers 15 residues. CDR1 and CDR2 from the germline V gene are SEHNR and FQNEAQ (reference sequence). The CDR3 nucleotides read TGTGCCAGCAGCTTAGCAGGGAAGAACACCGGGGAGCTGTTTTTT. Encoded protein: CASSLAGKNTGELFF.

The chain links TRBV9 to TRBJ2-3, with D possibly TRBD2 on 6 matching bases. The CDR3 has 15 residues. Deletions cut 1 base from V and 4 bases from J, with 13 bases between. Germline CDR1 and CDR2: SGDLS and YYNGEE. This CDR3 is CASSVSGDVSDTQYF. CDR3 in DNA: TGTGCCAGCAGCGTATCGGGAGATGTATCAGATACGCAGTATTTT.

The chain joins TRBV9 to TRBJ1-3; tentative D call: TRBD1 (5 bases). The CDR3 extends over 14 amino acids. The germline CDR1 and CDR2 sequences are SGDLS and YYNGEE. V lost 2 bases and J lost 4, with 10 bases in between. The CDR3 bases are TGTGCCAGCAGCGTCGGGGGAACGGGAAACACCATATATTTT. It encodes CASSVGGTGNTIYF.

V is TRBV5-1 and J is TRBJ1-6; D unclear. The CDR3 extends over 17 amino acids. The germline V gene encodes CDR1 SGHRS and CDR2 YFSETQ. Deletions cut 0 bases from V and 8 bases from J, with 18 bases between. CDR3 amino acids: CASSLAVTPTGHSPLHF. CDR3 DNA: TGCGCCAGCAGCTTGGCCGTGACTCCGACGGGTCATTCACCCCTCCACTTT.

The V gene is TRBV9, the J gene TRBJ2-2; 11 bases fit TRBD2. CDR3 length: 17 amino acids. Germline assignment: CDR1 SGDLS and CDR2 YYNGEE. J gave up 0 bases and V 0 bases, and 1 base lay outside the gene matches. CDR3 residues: CASSVVGLAANTGELFF. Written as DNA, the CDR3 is TGTGCCAGCAGCGTAGTGGGACTAGCGGCGAACACCGGGGAGCTGTTTTTT.

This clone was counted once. CDR3 residues: CASSTAENSPLHF. The CDR3 DNA reads as TGTGCCAGCTCGACGGCCGAAAATTCACCCCTCCACTTT. The J gene is TRBJ1-6, the V gene TRBV18; D remains ambiguous. Trimming cost V 6 bases and J 7 bases, with 10 bases left between them. This CDR3 has 13 residues. Per germline, CDR1 KGHSH and CDR2 LQKENI.

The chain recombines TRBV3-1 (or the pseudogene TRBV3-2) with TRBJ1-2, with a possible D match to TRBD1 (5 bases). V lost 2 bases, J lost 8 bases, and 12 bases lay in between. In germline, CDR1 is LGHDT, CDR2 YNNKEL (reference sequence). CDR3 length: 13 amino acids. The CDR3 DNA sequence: TGTGCCAGCAGCCAATCCGGGGGAGTGGGCTACACCTTC. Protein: CASSQSGGVGYTF.

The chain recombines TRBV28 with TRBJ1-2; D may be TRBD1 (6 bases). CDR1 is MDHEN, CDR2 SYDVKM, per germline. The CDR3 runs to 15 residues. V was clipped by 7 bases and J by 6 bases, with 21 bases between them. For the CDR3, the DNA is TGTGCCAGCAATCCCCCAACCAGGGGCGGGAATGGCTACACCTTC. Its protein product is CASNPPTRGGNGYTF.

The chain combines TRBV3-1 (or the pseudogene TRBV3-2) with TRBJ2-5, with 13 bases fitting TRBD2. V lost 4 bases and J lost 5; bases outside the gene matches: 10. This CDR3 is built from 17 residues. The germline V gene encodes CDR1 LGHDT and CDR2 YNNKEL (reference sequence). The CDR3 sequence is CASSPRTSGRGWETQYF. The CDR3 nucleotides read TGTGCCAGCAGCCCCAGGACTAGCGGGAGAGGCTGGGAGACCCAGTACTTC.

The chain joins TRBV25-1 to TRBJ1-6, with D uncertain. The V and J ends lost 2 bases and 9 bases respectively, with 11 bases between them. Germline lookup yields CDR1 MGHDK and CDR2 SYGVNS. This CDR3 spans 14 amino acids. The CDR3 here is CASSEAGSASPLHF. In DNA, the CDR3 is TGTGCCAGCAGTGAAGCAGGTTCGGCTTCACCCCTCCACTTT.

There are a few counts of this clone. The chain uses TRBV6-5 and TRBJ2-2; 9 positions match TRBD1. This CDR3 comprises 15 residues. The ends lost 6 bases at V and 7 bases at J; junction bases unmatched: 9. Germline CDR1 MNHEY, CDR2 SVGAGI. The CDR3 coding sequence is TGTGCCAGCAGCTCGGACAGGGGCCCAGTCGGGGAGCTGTTTTTT. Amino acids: CASSSDRGPVGELFF.

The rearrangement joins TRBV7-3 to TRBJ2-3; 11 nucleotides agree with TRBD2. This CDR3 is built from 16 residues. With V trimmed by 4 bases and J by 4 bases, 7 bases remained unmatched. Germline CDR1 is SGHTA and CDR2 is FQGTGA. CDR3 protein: CASSSSSGRFSDTQYF. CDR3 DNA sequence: TGTGCCAGCAGCTCATCTAGCGGGAGGTTCTCAGATACGCAGTATTTT.

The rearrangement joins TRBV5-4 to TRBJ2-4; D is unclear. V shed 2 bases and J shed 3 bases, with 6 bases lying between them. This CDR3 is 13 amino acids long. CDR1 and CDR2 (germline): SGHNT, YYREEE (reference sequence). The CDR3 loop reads CASSFKDKNIQYF. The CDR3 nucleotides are TGTGCCAGCAGCTTTAAGGACAAAAACATTCAGTACTTC.

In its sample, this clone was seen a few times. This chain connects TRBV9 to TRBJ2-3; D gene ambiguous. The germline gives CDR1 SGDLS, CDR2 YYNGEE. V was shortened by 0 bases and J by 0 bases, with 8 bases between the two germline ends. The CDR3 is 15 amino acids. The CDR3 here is CASSVADTSTDTQYF. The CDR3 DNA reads TGTGCCAGCAGCGTAGCTGACACTAGCACAGATACGCAGTATTTT. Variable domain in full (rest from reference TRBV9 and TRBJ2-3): DSGVTQTPKHLITATGQRVTLRCSPRSGDLSVYWYQQSLDQGLQFLIQYYNGEERAKGNILERFSAQQFPDLHSELNLSSLELGDSALYFCASSVADTSTDTQYFGPGTRLTVL.

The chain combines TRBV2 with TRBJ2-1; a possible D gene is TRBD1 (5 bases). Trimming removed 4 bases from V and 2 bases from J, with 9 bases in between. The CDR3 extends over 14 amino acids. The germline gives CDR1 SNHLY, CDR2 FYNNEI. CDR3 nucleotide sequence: TGTGCCAGCAGTGGACAGCTAACCTACAATGAGCAGTTCTTC. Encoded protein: CASSGQLTYNEQFF.

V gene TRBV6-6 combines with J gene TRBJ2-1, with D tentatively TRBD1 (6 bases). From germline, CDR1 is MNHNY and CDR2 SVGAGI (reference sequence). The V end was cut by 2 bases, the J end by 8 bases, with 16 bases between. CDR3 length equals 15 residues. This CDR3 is CASSYITGIEDEQFF. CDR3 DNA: TGTGCCAGCAGTTACATTACAGGGATCGAAGATGAGCAGTTCTTC.

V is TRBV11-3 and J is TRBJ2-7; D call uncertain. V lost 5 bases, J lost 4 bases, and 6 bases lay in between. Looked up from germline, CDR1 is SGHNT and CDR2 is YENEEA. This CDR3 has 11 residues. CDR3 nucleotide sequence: TGTGCCAGCAGCGTGAGTTACGAGCAGTACTTC. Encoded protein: CASSVSYEQYF.

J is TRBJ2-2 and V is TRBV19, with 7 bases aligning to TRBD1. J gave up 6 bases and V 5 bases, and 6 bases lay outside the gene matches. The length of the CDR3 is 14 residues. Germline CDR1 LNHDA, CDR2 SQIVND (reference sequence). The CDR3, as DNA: TGTGCCAGTAGTCAAACAGGGGTGGCCGGGGAGCTGTTTTTT. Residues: CASSQTGVAGELFF.

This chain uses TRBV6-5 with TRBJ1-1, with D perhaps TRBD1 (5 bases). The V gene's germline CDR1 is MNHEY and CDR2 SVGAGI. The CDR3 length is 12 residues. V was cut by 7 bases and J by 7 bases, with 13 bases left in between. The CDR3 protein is CASNGGIGEAFF. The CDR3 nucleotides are TGTGCCAGCAATGGGGGTATAGGTGAAGCTTTCTTT.

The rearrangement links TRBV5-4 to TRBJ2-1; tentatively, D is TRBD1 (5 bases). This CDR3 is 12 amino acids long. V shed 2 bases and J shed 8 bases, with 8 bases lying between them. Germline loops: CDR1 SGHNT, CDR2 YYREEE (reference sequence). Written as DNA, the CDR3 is TGTGCCAGCAGCTTCAGGGTCGATGAGCAGTTCTTC. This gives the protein CASSFRVDEQFF.

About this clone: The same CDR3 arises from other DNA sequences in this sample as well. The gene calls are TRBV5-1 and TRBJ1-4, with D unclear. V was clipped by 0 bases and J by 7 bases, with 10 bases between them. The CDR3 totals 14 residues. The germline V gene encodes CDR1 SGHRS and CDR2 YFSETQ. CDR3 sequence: CASSLGPTGEKLFF. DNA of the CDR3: TGCGCCAGCAGCTTGGGCCCCACGGGTGAAAAACTGTTTTTT.